The next 13 T cell receptor beta chains were all read from a single sample in a study of human T cells and chemical hapten exposure. TCRdb redid the calling of the RACE reads with MiXCR, one entry per CDR3 protein. The table includes tens of thousands of distinct CDR3 sequences, 8% to 11% detected once. Time point: patch test 1, 2 weeks after DPC sensitization. The treatment was: therapeutic diphenylcyclopropenone sensitization with weekly scalp DPC. The starting material was whole blood, obtained in connection with sensitization to the hapten diphenylcyclopropenone (DPC). All receptors derive from a man between 35 and 55 years old with alopecia areata. Some clones in this sample may be carry-over from other donors' samples.

The J gene is TRBJ2-1, the V gene TRBV10-2, with 8 bases aligning to TRBD2. The CDR3 is 15 amino acids. CDR1 is WSHSY and CDR2 is SAAADI in the germline V gene. The V and J ends lost 8 bases and 0 bases, in that order; junction bases with no gene match: 6. The CDR3 DNA reads as TGCGCCAGCCGGGGTAGCGGGATCTCCTACAATGAGCAGTTCTTC. Residues: CASRGSGISYNEQFF.

There are a few counts of this clonotype. This sequence joins TRBV7-2 and TRBJ2-5, with D uncertain. Trimming cost V 1 base and J 0 bases, with 12 bases left between them. Germline V gene data show CDR1 as SGHTA and CDR2 as FQGNSA. The CDR3 is made up of 16 amino acids. CDR3 residues: CASSLGQSGYQETQYF. In DNA, the CDR3 is TGTGCCAGCAGCTTAGGGCAAAGTGGGTACCAAGAGACCCAGTACTTC. The variable domain in full, completed from reference TRBV7-2 and TRBJ2-5, reads GAGVSQSPSNKVTEKGKDVELRCDPISGHTALYWYRQSLGQGLEFLIYFQGNSAPDKSGLPSDRFSAERTGGSVSTLTIQRTQQEDSAVYLCASSLGQSGYQETQYFGPGTRLLVL.

This clonotype was seen a few times. The chain is built from TRBV20-1 and TRBJ2-7; TRBD2 matches 9 bases. This CDR3 is 15 amino acids long. CDR1 and CDR2 (germline): DFQATT, SNEGSKA (reference sequence). J lost 0 bases, V lost 0 bases, and 3 bases had no gene match. CDR3 in DNA: TGCAGTGCTAGAGATTTGACTAGCGGCTCCTACGAGCAGTACTTC. It translates to CSARDLTSGSYEQYF.

CDR3 bases: TGCGCCAGCAGCCTGACTAGCGGGAGACCAGATACGCAGTATTTT. Translated: CASSLTSGRPDTQYF. The genes are TRBV4-1 and TRBJ2-3, with 12 bases identical to TRBD2. V lost 4 bases and J lost 4; bases outside the gene matches: 3. Germline V gives CDR1 MGHRA, CDR2 YSYEKL. The CDR3 runs 15 residues.

This clonotype was seen more than once but under ten times. The chain combines TRBV4-1 with TRBJ2-3, with unresolved D. With 0 bases removed from V and 2 bases from J, the gap between germline ends came to 9 bases. This CDR3 contains 15 residues. Germline loops: CDR1 MGHRA, CDR2 YSYEKL. The CDR3 loop is CASSQEARYTDTQYF. The CDR3 region has the DNA TGCGCCAGCAGCCAAGAGGCCAGGTACACAGATACGCAGTATTTT.

This clonotype was observed a handful of times. This chain joins TRBV6-5 and TRBJ1-2; 8 bases align to TRBD1. Losses at the gene ends were 0 bases for V and 4 bases for J; bases not matched to a gene: 4. This CDR3 spans 15 amino acids. Germline values: CDR1 MNHEY, CDR2 SVGAGI. The CDR3, as DNA: TGTGCCAGCAGTTACTCGGACAGGGCCGCCTATGGCTACACCTTC. As protein: CASSYSDRAAYGYTF.

V is TRBV6-5 and J is TRBJ1-2; D is ambiguous. The CDR3 contains 12 residues. Trimming removed 2 bases from V and 4 bases from J, with 5 bases in between. Germline assignment: CDR1 MNHEY and CDR2 SVGAGI. The DNA of the CDR3 is TGTGCCAGCAGTTACGCAGGCTATGGCTACACCTTC. This gives the protein CASSYAGYGYTF.

This clonotype showed up many times. The chain's CDR3 is CASITGTGTDTQYF. In DNA, the CDR3 is TGCGCCAGCATAACCGGGACCGGGACAGATACGCAGTATTTT. This sequence joins TRBV5-1 and TRBJ2-3; possibly TRBD1 or TRBD2 for D (5 bases each). CDR1 is SGHRS, CDR2 YFSETQ, per germline. The CDR3 spans 14 residues. Trimming cost V 6 bases and J 3 bases, with 14 bases left between them.

This clonotype was recorded at least ten times. This chain joins TRBV2 and TRBJ1-1, with D maybe TRBD1 (5 bases). CDR1 is SNHLY and CDR2 is FYNNEI in the germline V gene. This CDR3 is 13 amino acids long. Trimming took off 2 bases at V and 11 bases at J, with 15 bases between the two ends. CDR3 coding DNA: TGTGCCAGCAGTGAAATAAGGGGCGCTTCTGCTTTCTTT. Amino acid sequence: CASSEIRGASAFF.

This clonotype has at least ten counts. This chain connects TRBV18 to TRBJ1-5; TRBD1 might be the D (6 bases). V was trimmed by 2 bases and J by 1 base, leaving 9 bases between them. Germline V gene lookup returns CDR1 KGHSH and CDR2 LQKENI. This CDR3 is built from 15 residues. CDR3 DNA: TGTGCCAGCTCACCAACAGGGACAAGCAATCAGCCCCAGCATTTT. Its protein product is CASSPTGTSNQPQHF.

This clonotype appeared many times. The chain is built from TRBV28 and TRBJ2-3; TRBD2 matches 9 bases. There are 13 residues in the CDR3. V shed 6 bases and J 12 bases; nucleotides not matched to a gene: 10. Germline CDR1 is MDHEN and CDR2 is SYDVKM. CDR3 sequence (DNA): TGTGCCAGCAGCCTACTTCTTAGCGGGAGTCAGTATTTT. This translates into CASSLLLSGSQYF.

This clonotype was seen ten or more times. The V and J genes are TRBV6-5 and TRBJ2-7; 12 bases align to TRBD2. Trimming at V came to 0 bases and at J to 9 bases, leaving 12 bases not matched to a gene. The CDR3 consists of 17 residues. Germline V gene data show CDR1 as MNHEY and CDR2 as SVGAGI. CDR3 residues: CASSYSNGLAGGLSQYV. CDR3 coding DNA: TGTGCCAGCAGTTACTCGAACGGTCTAGCGGGAGGGCTTTCGCAGTACGTC.

This clonotype was seen a handful of times. The genes are TRBV18 and TRBJ2-3; no firm D call. The V end lost 0 bases, the J end lost 4 bases, and 11 bases lay between the germline ends. This CDR3 has 15 residues. CDR1 and CDR2 (germline): KGHSH, LQKENI. The CDR3 bases are TGTGCCAGCTCACCACCGCTTAGTGGGGCAGATACGCAGTATTTT. This gives the protein CASSPPLSGADTQYF.